This entry lists 16 T cell receptor beta chains sequenced from one sample in a study of T cells of healthy individuals. MiXCR was run by TCRdb on the 5' RACE reads, yielding one entry per CDR3 protein. The sample yields some 41,000 distinct CDR3 sequences, about 4.2% seen once. The receptors derive from a human donor in good health.

This clonotype was counted ten times or more. The genes are TRBV5-5 and TRBJ2-3, with TRBD2 as a possible D gene (6 bases). Looked up from germline, CDR1 is SGHKS and CDR2 is YYEKEE (reference sequence). Trimming pared 0 bases from V and 3 bases from J, leaving 11 bases between. The CDR3 loop spans 15 amino acids. The CDR3 DNA follows: TGTGCCAGCAGCTTGGGGGGGGTTGGAACAGATACGCAGTATTTT. This sequence encodes CASSLGGVGTDTQYF.

In its sample, this clonotype was seen many times. This sequence joins TRBV4-1 and TRBJ1-5, with D possibly TRBD1 on 5 matching bases. CDR3 length equals 15 residues. The V end lost 1 base, the J end lost 2 bases, and 9 bases lay between the germline ends. CDR1 is MGHRA, CDR2 YSYEKL, per germline. CDR3 residues: CASSQVGAGNQPQHF. CDR3 nucleotide sequence: TGCGCCAGCAGCCAAGTAGGGGCTGGCAATCAGCCCCAGCATTTT.

This clonotype appeared a few times. The rearrangement uses TRBV12-5 and TRBJ1-1; D is possibly TRBD1 (6 bases). The ends were cut back, 1 base at V and 1 base at J, with 7 bases in the middle. The CDR3 is 14 amino acids. Germline V lookup: CDR1 LGHNT, CDR2 FRNRAP. CDR3 coding DNA: TGTGCTAGTGGTTTGGAGACAGGGAACACTGAAGCTTTCTTT. Its protein is CASGLETGNTEAFF.

This clonotype has a handful of counts. The chain uses TRBV12-5 and TRBJ2-3, with D possibly being TRBD2 (6 bases). Deletions cut 2 bases from V and 8 bases from J, with 17 bases between. The CDR3 totals 15 residues. Germline loops: CDR1 LGHNT, CDR2 FRNRAP. CDR3 residues: CASGLPAEGLGTQYF. The DNA of the CDR3 is TGTGCTAGTGGTTTGCCCGCGGAGGGCCTCGGTACGCAGTATTTT.

At least ten counts were recorded for this clonotype. V and J are TRBV18 and TRBJ1-1, with no clear D. V was trimmed by 1 base and J by 1 base, leaving 7 bases between them. The CDR3 spans 14 residues. CDR1 is KGHSH, CDR2 LQKENI, per germline. The CDR3 DNA sequence: TGTGCCAGCTCACCACAGTGGGGGAACACTGAAGCTTTCTTT. Its protein product is CASSPQWGNTEAFF.

This clonotype was picked up many times. V gene TRBV7-9 combines with J gene TRBJ1-3; 7 bases align to TRBD1. Trimming removed 6 bases from V and 3 bases from J; junction bases left unmatched: 8. CDR3 length: 15 residues. Germline V gives CDR1 SEHNR, CDR2 FQNEAQ (reference sequence). CDR3 residues: CASRPKDRLGNTIYF. The DNA of the CDR3 is TGTGCCAGCAGACCCAAGGACAGGCTTGGAAACACCATATATTTT.

The genes are TRBV13 and TRBJ1-1, with a possible D match to TRBD1 (5 bases). The ends were cut back, 5 bases at V and 5 bases at J, with 9 bases in the middle. Germline values: CDR1 PRHDT, CDR2 FYEKMQ (reference sequence). The CDR3 extends over 12 amino acids. CDR3 sequence reads: CASSQEGTEAFF. The CDR3 DNA sequence: TGTGCCAGCAGCCAGGAGGGGACTGAAGCTTTCTTT.

This clonotype has ten or more counts. V usage is TRBV6-2 or TRBV6-3 and J usage is TRBJ2-2; maybe TRBD2 (6 bases). Germline CDR1 MNHEY, CDR2 SVGEGT. This CDR3 comprises 16 residues. V lost 6 bases to trimming and J lost 2 bases, with 16 bases between them. In DNA, the CDR3 is TGTGCCAGCAGCCCCAGGCGGGAATTCAACACCGGGGAGCTGTTTTTT. Its protein product is CASSPRREFNTGELFF.

In its sample, this clonotype was seen many times. The J gene is TRBJ2-1, the V gene TRBV3-1; D may be TRBD2 (6 bases). Deletions cut 5 bases from V and 4 bases from J, with 12 bases between. Germline V gene lookup returns CDR1 LGHDT and CDR2 YNNKEL (reference sequence). There are 14 residues in the CDR3. CDR3 loop: CASSLGLVYNEQFF. The CDR3 nucleotides read TGTGCCAGCAGCTTGGGACTCGTATACAATGAGCAGTTCTTC.

There are many counts of this clonotype. This chain connects TRBV7-2 to TRBJ2-7; no definite D call. The CDR3 is 12 amino acids. Germline loops: CDR1 SGHTA, CDR2 FQGNSA. V was trimmed by 2 bases and J by 4 bases, leaving 6 bases between them. The CDR3 spells CASSLWGYEQYF. The CDR3 nucleotides read TGTGCCAGCAGCTTATGGGGTTACGAGCAGTACTTC. Complete variable domain (other parts from reference TRBV7-2 and TRBJ2-7): GAGVSQSPSNKVTEKGKDVELRCDPISGHTALYWYRQSLGQGLEFLIYFQGNSAPDKSGLPSDRFSAERTGGSVSTLTIQRTQQEDSAVYLCASSLWGYEQYFGPGTRLTVT.

This clonotype was recorded at least ten times. The chain combines TRBV3-1 with TRBJ2-3; 9 nucleotides agree with TRBD1. V lost 1 base and J lost 6; bases outside the gene matches: 2. CDR3 length equals 14 residues. From germline, CDR1 is LGHDT and CDR2 YNNKEL (reference sequence). Written as DNA, the CDR3 is TGTGCCAGCAGCCAAGGCGGGACAGGGGATACGCAGTATTTT. Amino acid sequence: CASSQGGTGDTQYF.

This clonotype was recorded many times. The chain is built from TRBV6-1 and TRBJ1-6, with 11 bases that match TRBD1. Germline V gives CDR1 MNHNS, CDR2 SASEGT. The CDR3 sequence is 14 residues long. J was trimmed by 7 bases and V by 10 bases; bases with no gene match: 6. The CDR3 DNA reads TGTGCCACCGGACAGGGGGCGGGAAATTCACCCCTCCACTTT. Translated, it gives CATGQGAGNSPLHF.

This clonotype has ten or more counts. The chain links TRBV7-9 to TRBJ1-2; tentatively, D is TRBD1 (5 bases). Germline lookup yields CDR1 SEHNR and CDR2 FQNEAQ (reference sequence). The CDR3 is 16 amino acids. Trimming pared 3 bases from V and 2 bases from J, leaving 16 bases between. CDR3 loop: CASSLGRVQSNYGYTF. CDR3 nucleotide sequence: TGTGCCAGCAGCTTGGGCAGGGTCCAGTCCAACTATGGCTACACCTTC.

The chain couples TRBV12-3 or TRBV12-4 to TRBJ2-1; no clear D gene. The CDR3 loop spans 10 amino acids. The ends were cut back, 2 bases at V and 8 bases at J, with 1 base in the middle. CDR3 nucleotide sequence: TGTGCCAGCAGTTTACATGAGCAGTTCTTC. Translating it yields CASSLHEQFF.

This clonotype turned up a few times. The rearrangement joins TRBV7-2 to TRBJ2-4; 7 positions match TRBD1. Germline-derived CDR1 and CDR2 are SGHTA and FQGNSA. V trimming: 4 bases; J trimming: 1 base; junction bases outside the gene matches: 7. CDR3 length equals 16 residues. Here the CDR3 reads CASSSGQASAKNIQYF. In DNA, the CDR3 is TGTGCCAGCAGCTCCGGACAGGCCTCTGCCAAAAACATTCAGTACTTC.

This clonotype was observed a handful of times. The V and J genes are TRBV5-6 and TRBJ2-3, with 9 positions matching TRBD1. Per germline, CDR1 SGHDT and CDR2 YYEEEE. The V and J ends lost 5 bases and 6 bases, in that order; junction bases with no gene match: 16. CDR3 size: 17 residues. CDR3 in amino acids: CASSSPGQGLLTDTQYF. In DNA, the CDR3 is TGTGCCAGCAGTTCACCGGGACAGGGTCTTCTGACGGATACGCAGTATTTT.